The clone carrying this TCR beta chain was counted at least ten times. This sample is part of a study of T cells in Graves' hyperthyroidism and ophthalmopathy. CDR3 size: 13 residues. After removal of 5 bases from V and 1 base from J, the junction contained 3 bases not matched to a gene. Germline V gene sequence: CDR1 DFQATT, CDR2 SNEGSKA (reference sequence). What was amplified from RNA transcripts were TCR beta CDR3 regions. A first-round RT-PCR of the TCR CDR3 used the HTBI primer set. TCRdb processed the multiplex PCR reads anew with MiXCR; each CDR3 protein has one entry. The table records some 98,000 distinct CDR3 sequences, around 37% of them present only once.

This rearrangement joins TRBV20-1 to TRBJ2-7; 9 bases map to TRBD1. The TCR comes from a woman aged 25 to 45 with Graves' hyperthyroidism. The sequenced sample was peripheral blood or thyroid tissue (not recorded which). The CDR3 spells CSAWGTGSYEQYF. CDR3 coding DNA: TGCAGTGCTTGGGGGACAGGGTCCTACGAGCAGTACTTC.